Below, one TCR beta chain is given with its context. Participants came from roughly 24 US areas, aged about 18 to 100 years. Cohorts were determined from participant-reported clinical history. The assay was immunoSEQ multiplex PCR, and TCRdb's table has in-frame clones only and misses some. The sample records about 320,000 clones, 87% being singletons. These data come from a study of blood T cell repertoires in COVID-19. Turning to the study itself: Samples came from the United States, Italy and Spain, spanning acute and convalescent COVID-19.

Trimming took 3 bases from V and 4 from J; bases not matched to a gene: 0. Germline V gene data show CDR1 as LGHNA and CDR2 as YSLEER. The CDR3 sequence is 13 residues long. This chain joins TRBV4-3 and TRBJ2-3; 8 nucleotides agree with TRBD1. This TCR came from a woman between 18 and 30 years old who had recovered from COVID-19. Sequenced sample: PBMCs or T cells enriched from blood (not recorded which). CDR3 sequence: CASSQTGADTQYF. The CDR3 DNA is TGCGCCAGCAGCCAGACAGGGGCAGATACGCAGTATTTT.